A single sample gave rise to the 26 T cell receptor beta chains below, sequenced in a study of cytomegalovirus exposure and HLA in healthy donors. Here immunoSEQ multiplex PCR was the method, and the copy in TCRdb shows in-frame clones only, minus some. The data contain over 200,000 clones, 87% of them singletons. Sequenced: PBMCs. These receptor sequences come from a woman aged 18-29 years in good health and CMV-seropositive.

The CDR3 sequence is CSARATEAFF. DNA of the CDR3: TGCAGTGCTAGGGCCACTGAAGCTTTCTTT. This chain connects TRBV20-1 to TRBJ1-1, with D uncertain. Germline V gene sequence: CDR1 DFQATT, CDR2 SNEGSKA (reference sequence). The V and J ends lost 3 bases and 4 bases respectively, with 3 bases between them. The CDR3 totals 10 residues.

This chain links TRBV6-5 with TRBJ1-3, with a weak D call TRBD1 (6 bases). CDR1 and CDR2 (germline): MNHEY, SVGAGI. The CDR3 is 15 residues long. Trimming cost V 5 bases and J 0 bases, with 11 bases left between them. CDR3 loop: CASSLGATSGNTIYF. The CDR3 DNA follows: TGTGCCAGCAGTCTGGGGGCGACCTCTGGAAACACCATATATTTT.

Here the CDR3 reads CASSLAGNYGYTF. In DNA form, the CDR3 reads TGTGCCAGCAGTTTGGCGGGTAACTATGGCTACACCTTC. This chain connects TRBV27 to TRBJ1-2, with D hard to call. Looked up from germline, CDR1 is MNHEY and CDR2 is SMNVEV (reference sequence). V was shortened by 3 bases and J by 1 base, with 6 bases between the two germline ends. The CDR3 length is 13 residues.

For the CDR3, the DNA is TGCAGCGTCCGAGGGACTAGCGGAACAGATACGCAGTATTTT. It encodes CSVRGTSGTDTQYF. The genes are TRBV29-1 and TRBJ2-3; 11 positions match TRBD2. This CDR3 spans 14 amino acids. Germline V gene data show CDR1 as SQVTM and CDR2 as ANQGSEA. J gave up 3 bases and V 6 bases, and 5 bases lay outside the gene matches.

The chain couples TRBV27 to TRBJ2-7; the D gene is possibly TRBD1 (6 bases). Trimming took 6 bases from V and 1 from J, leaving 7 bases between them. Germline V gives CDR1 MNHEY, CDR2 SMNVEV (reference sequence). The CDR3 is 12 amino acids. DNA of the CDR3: TGTGCCAGCAGCCAGGGGTCCTACGAGCAGTACTTC. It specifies CASSQGSYEQYF.

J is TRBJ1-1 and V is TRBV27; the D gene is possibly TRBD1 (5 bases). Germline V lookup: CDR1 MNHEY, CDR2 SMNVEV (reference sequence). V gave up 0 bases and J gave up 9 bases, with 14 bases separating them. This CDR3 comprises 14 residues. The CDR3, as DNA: TGTGCCAGCAGTTTATCGGGGGGAATCAGCCAAGCTTTCTTT. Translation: CASSLSGGISQAFF.

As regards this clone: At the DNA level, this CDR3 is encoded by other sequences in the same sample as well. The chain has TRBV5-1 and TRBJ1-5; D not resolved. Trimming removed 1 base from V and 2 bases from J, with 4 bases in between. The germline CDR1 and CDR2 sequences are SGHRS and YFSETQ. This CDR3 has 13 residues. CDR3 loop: CASSLQGNQPQHF. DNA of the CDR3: TGCGCCAGCAGCTTGCAGGGCAATCAGCCCCAGCATTTT.

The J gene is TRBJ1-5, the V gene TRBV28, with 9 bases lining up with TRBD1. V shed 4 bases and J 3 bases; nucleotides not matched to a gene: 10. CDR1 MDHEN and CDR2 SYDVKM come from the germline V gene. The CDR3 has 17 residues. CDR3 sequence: CASSSPSTGGINQPQHF. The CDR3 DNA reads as TGTGCCAGCAGTTCCCCCTCGACAGGGGGGATCAATCAGCCCCAGCATTTT. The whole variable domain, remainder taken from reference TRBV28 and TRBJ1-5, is DVKVTQSSRYLVKRTGEKVFLECVQDMDHENMFWYRQDPGLGLRLIYFSYDVKMKEKGDIPEGYSVSREKKERFSLILESASTNQTSMYLCASSSPSTGGINQPQHFGDGTRLSIL.

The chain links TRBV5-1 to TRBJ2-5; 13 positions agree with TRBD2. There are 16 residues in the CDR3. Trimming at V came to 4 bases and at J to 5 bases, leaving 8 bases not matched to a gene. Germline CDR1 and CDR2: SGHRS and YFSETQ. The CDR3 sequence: CASSPLAGGLEETQYF. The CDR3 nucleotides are TGCGCCAGCAGCCCACTAGCGGGAGGGTTGGAGGAGACCCAGTACTTC.

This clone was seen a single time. CDR3 loop: CASSPLTGTASNYEQYF. In DNA form, the CDR3 reads TGCGCCAGCAGCCCCCTGACAGGGACCGCGAGCAATTACGAGCAGTACTTC. This chain connects TRBV5-1 to TRBJ2-7; 7 bases line up with TRBD1. The germline gives CDR1 SGHRS, CDR2 YFSETQ. With V trimmed by 4 bases and J by 4 bases, 17 bases remained unmatched. The CDR3 has 17 residues.

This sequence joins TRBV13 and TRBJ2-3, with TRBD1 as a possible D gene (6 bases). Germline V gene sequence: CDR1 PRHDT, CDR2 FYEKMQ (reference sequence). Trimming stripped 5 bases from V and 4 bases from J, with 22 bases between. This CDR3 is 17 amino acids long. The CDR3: CASSPARGFGRADTQYF. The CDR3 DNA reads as TGTGCCAGCAGCCCTGCGAGGGGGTTCGGGCGGGCAGATACGCAGTATTTT.

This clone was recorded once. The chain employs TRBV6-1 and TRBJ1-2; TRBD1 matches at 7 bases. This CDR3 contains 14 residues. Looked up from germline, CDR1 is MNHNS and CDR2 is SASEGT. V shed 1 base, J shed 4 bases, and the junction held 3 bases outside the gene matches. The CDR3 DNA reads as TGTGCCAGCAGTGAAGGGGGGACAGTCTATGGCTACACCTTC. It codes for CASSEGGTVYGYTF.

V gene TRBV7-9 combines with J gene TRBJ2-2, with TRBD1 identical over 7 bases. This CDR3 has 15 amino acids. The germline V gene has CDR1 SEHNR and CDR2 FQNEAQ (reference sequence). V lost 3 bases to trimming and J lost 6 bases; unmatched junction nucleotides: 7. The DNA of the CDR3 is TGTGCCAGCAGCTTCGGCCTCACAGGGGCCGGGGAGCTGTTTTTT. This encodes CASSFGLTGAGELFF.

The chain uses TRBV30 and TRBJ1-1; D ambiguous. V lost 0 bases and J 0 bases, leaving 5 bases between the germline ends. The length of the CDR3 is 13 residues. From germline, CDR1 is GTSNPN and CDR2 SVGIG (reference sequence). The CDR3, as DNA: TGTGCCTGGAGTGTGACTTTGAACACTGAAGCTTTCTTT. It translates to CAWSVTLNTEAFF.

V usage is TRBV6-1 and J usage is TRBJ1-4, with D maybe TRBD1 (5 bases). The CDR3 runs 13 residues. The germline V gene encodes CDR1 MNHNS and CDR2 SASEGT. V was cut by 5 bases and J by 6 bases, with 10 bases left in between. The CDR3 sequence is CASSYIRDEKLFF. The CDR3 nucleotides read TGTGCCAGCAGTTATATCAGGGATGAAAAACTGTTTTTT.

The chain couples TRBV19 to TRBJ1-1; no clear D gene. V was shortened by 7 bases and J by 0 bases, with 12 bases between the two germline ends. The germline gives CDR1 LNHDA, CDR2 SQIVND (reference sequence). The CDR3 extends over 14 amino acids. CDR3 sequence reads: CASNYRTVNTEAFF. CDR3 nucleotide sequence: TGTGCCAGTAACTACCGAACGGTGAACACTGAAGCTTTCTTT.

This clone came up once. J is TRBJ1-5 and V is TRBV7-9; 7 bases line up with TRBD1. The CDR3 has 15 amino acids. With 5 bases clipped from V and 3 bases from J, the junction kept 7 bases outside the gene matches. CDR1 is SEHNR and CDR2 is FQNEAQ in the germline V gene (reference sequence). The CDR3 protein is CASSPSGTVNQPQHF. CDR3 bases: TGTGCCAGCAGCCCCTCCGGGACAGTCAATCAGCCCCAGCATTTT. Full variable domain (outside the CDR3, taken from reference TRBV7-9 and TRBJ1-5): DTGVSQNPRHKITKRGQNVTFRCDPISEHNRLYWYRQTLGQGPEFLTYFQNEAQLEKSRLLSDRFSAERPKGSFSTLEIQRTEQGDSAMYLCASSPSGTVNQPQHFGDGTRLSIL.

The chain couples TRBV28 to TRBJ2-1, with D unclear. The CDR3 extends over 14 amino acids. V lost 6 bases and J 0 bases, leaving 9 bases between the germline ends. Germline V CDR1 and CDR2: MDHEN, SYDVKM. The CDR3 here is CASSDSSSYNEQFF. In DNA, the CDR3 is TGTGCCAGCAGCGACTCGAGCTCCTACAATGAGCAGTTCTTC. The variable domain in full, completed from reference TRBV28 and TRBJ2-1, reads DVKVTQSSRYLVKRTGEKVFLECVQDMDHENMFWYRQDPGLGLRLIYFSYDVKMKEKGDIPEGYSVSREKKERFSLILESASTNQTSMYLCASSDSSSYNEQFFGPGTRLTVL.

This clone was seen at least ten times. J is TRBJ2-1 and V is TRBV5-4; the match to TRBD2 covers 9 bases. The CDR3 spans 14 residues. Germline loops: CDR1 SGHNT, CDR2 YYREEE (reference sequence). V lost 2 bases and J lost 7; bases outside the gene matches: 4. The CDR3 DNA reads TGTGCCAGCAGCTTAATAGCGGGAGCGAATGAGCAGTTCTTC. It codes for CASSLIAGANEQFF.

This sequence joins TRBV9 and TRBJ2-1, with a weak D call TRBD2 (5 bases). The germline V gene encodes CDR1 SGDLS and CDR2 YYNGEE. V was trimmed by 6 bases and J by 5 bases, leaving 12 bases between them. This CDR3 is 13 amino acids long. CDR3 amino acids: CASNGVLHNEQFF. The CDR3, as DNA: TGTGCCAGCAACGGGGTTCTCCACAATGAGCAGTTCTTC.

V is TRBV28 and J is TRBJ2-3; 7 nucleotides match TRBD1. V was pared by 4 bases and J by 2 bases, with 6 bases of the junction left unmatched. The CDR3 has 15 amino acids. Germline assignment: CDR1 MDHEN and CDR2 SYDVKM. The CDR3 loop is CASSSATGITDTQYF. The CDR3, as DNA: TGTGCCAGCAGTTCGGCGACAGGGATCACAGATACGCAGTATTTT.

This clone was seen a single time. In DNA, the CDR3 is TGCGCCAGCAGCCTCCCATCAGGGGGCGACACAGATACGCAGTATTTT. This gives the protein CASSLPSGGDTDTQYF. The chain has TRBV5-1 and TRBJ2-3; 8 nucleotides align to TRBD1. The germline V gene has CDR1 SGHRS and CDR2 YFSETQ. The CDR3 loop spans 16 amino acids. V dropped 4 bases and J dropped 2; count of bases not matched to a gene: 9.

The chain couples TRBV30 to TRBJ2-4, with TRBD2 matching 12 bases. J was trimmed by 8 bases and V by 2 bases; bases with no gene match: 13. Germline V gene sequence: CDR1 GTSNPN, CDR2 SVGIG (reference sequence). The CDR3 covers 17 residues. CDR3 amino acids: CAWSWQRTSGKADIQYF. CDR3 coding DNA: TGTGCCTGGAGTTGGCAACGGACTAGCGGGAAGGCTGACATTCAGTACTTC.

The DNA of the CDR3 is TGTGCCAGCAGCTCCGAAAGGGGATATAGCACAGATACGCAGTATTTT. Translation gives CASSSERGYSTDTQYF. This chain uses TRBV13 with TRBJ2-3; perhaps TRBD1 as D (5 bases). CDR1 PRHDT and CDR2 FYEKMQ come from the germline V gene (reference sequence). This CDR3 has 16 amino acids. Trimming cost V 4 bases and J 0 bases, with 14 bases left between them. Combining the CDR3 with reference TRBV13 and TRBJ2-3 gives the whole variable domain AAGVIQSPRHLIKEKRETATLKCYPIPRHDTVYWYQQGPGQDPQFLISFYEKMQSDKGSIPDRFSAQQFSDYHSELNMSSLELGDSALYFCASSSERGYSTDTQYFGPGTRLTVL.

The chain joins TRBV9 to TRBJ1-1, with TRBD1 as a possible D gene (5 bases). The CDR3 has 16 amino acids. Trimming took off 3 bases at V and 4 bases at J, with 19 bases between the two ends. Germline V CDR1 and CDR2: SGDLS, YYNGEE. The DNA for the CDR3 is TGTGCCAGCAGCGCAGGACATTCCGATATTGGCACTGAAGCTTTCTTT. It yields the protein CASSAGHSDIGTEAFF.

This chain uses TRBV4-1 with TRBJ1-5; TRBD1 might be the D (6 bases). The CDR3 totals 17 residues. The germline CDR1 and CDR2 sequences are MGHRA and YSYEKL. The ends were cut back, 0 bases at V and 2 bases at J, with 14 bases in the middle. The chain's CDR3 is CASSQEGTGIGNQPQHF. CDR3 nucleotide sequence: TGCGCCAGCAGCCAAGAAGGAACAGGGATTGGCAATCAGCCCCAGCATTTT.